Sequencing of this T cell receptor (beta chain) was carried out in a study of breast tumors, draining lymph nodes, adjacent tissues. The study's findings and limits: Luminal-like breast cancer showed significantly greater tumor-nontumor repertoire similarity than basal-like breast cancer did.

This clonotype was counted many times. Its antigen is not identified. TCRdb itself ran the multiplex PCR reads through MiXCR, one entry per CDR3 protein. The table records approximately 200,000 distinct CDR3 sequences, 31% of them present only once. J gave up 4 bases and V 1 base, and 4 bases lay outside the gene matches. Germline V gene sequence: CDR1 SGHVS, CDR2 FNYEAQ. The CDR3 has 15 amino acids. Samples came from axillary lymph nodes draining the breast cancer. The gene calls are TRBV7-6 and TRBJ2-1; 7 bases are a match to TRBD2. This clonotype was sampled from a female donor with breast cancer. Some clones in this sample may be carry-over from other donors' samples. Sequenced sample: axillary lymph node tissue. Written as DNA, the CDR3 is TGTGCCAGCAGCTTAGAACTAGCGCTTTACAATGAGCAGTTCTTC. This gives the protein CASSLELALYNEQFF.